One sample yielded the 17 T cell receptor beta chains listed below, sequenced in a study of cytotoxic CD8 clonotypes in ibrutinib-treated CLL. TCRdb keeps only in-frame clones here, not all; method: immunoSEQ multiplex PCR. The profile shows about 97,000 clones, 70% to 80% of them singletons. This specimen consisted of PBMCs, obtained after 12 months of ibrutinib treatment. The receptors were sampled from a human donor with chronic lymphocytic leukemia.

The rearrangement joins TRBV6-1 to TRBJ1-5; no clear D gene. The CDR3 totals 14 residues. CDR1 is MNHNS and CDR2 is SASEGT in the germline V gene. With 2 bases removed from V and 3 bases from J, the gap between germline ends came to 8 bases. The CDR3 protein is CASSETGNNQPQHF. The CDR3 nucleotides are TGTGCCAGCAGTGAAACGGGTAACAATCAGCCCCAGCATTTT.

V is TRBV4-1 and J is TRBJ2-1; no firm D call. The CDR3 covers 13 residues. V was pared by 3 bases and J by 4 bases, with 7 bases between. In germline, CDR1 is MGHRA, CDR2 YSYEKL. The CDR3 DNA is TGCGCCAGCAGCCAGACGGGTTACAATGAGCAGTTCTTC. This gives the protein CASSQTGYNEQFF.

The genes are TRBV11-3 and TRBJ2-3; TRBD2 matches at 10 bases. The length of the CDR3 is 17 residues. Trimming at V came to 2 bases and at J to 6 bases, leaving 11 bases not matched to a gene. Per the germline V gene, CDR1 is SGHNT and CDR2 is YENEEA. The CDR3 region has the DNA TGTGCCAGCAGCTTACTCAGCGGGGGGGGCGTCCGTGATACGCAGTATTTT. Protein product: CASSLLSGGGVRDTQYF.

This sequence joins TRBV6-6 and TRBJ2-2; D is unresolved. Trimming left V 2 bases short and J 1 base short, with 5 bases between. The CDR3 is made up of 14 amino acids. Per germline, CDR1 MNHNY and CDR2 SVGAGI (reference sequence). As DNA, the CDR3 is TGTGCCAGCAGTTACGGAGAGAACACCGGGGAGCTGTTTTTT. This codes for CASSYGENTGELFF.

The chain combines TRBV14 with TRBJ1-1; TRBD1 might be the D (6 bases). CDR1 and CDR2 (germline): SGHDN, FVKESK. This CDR3 has 12 residues. The V and J ends lost 6 bases and 9 bases respectively, with 14 bases between them. Here the CDR3 reads CASSLDRSKAFF. DNA for the CDR3: TGTGCCAGCAGTCTAGACAGGAGTAAAGCTTTCTTT.

V is TRBV4-1 and J is TRBJ2-2; 8 bases line up with TRBD2. Looked up from germline, CDR1 is MGHRA and CDR2 is YSYEKL. This CDR3 spans 17 amino acids. Trimming removed 1 base from V and 7 bases from J; junction bases left unmatched: 11. Here the CDR3 DNA reads TGCGCCAGCAGCCAAGGGCGAGGCGGGGGGTCCAGCGGGGAGCTGTTTTTT. Its protein is CASSQGRGGGSSGELFF.

This chain joins TRBV15 and TRBJ2-1, with D perhaps given as TRBD1 or TRBD2 (5 bases each). Trimming took 1 base from V and 0 from J, leaving 10 bases between them. From germline, CDR1 is LNHNV and CDR2 YYDKDF (reference sequence). The CDR3 is 16 amino acids. CDR3 in DNA: TGTGCCACCAGCAGAGTCGGGGACCTCTCCTACAATGAGCAGTTCTTC. This sequence encodes CATSRVGDLSYNEQFF.

The rearrangement joins TRBV30 to TRBJ1-1, with 7 bases identical to TRBD1. Germline V CDR1 and CDR2: GTSNPN, SVGIG (reference sequence). The CDR3 consists of 13 residues. The V segment lost 2 bases and the J segment 1 base; nucleotides outside the gene matches: 1. CDR3 DNA sequence: TGTGCCTGGAGTCGACAGGGGAACACTGAAGCTTTCTTT. Translated: CAWSRQGNTEAFF.

The V and J genes are TRBV11-3 and TRBJ2-1; 8 bases fit TRBD2. V trimming: 1 base; J trimming: 4 bases; junction bases outside the gene matches: 3. Germline CDR1 SGHNT, CDR2 YENEEA. The CDR3 is 15 amino acids. The chain's CDR3 is CASSLGTSGYNEQFF. The CDR3, as DNA: TGTGCCAGCAGCTTAGGCACTAGCGGATACAATGAGCAGTTCTTC.

This clone has only a few counts. This chain connects TRBV5-1 to TRBJ2-6, with D unresolved. The CDR3 is 14 amino acids. CDR1 and CDR2 from the germline V gene are SGHRS and YFSETQ. V gave up 0 bases and J gave up 0 bases, with 1 base separating them. CDR3 region: CASSLDSGANVLTF. CDR3 coding DNA: TGCGCCAGCAGCTTGGACTCTGGGGCCAACGTCCTGACTTTC.

The rearrangement links TRBV28 to TRBJ1-5; 9 nucleotides line up with TRBD1. This CDR3 spans 15 amino acids. Germline V gene data show CDR1 as MDHEN and CDR2 as SYDVKM. Trimming cost V 6 bases and J 3 bases; bases outside gene matches: 6. CDR3 sequence (DNA): TGTGCCAGCAGGCCCGGGACAGGGTTCAATCAGCCCCAGCATTTT. Amino acid sequence: CASRPGTGFNQPQHF.

This rearrangement joins TRBV10-3 to TRBJ1-5; no clear D. CDR1 and CDR2 from the germline V gene are ENHRY and SYGVKD. The germline V and J ends were trimmed by 2 bases and 5 bases, with 7 bases remaining between them. The CDR3 runs to 13 residues. The CDR3: CAISEGEDQPQHF. The CDR3 DNA reads TGTGCCATCAGTGAGGGAGAAGATCAGCCCCAGCATTTT.

The chain is built from TRBV7-2 and TRBJ2-1; no clear D gene. CDR3 length: 14 amino acids. Germline V gene lookup returns CDR1 SGHTA and CDR2 FQGNSA. V shed 7 bases and J shed 7 bases, with 17 bases lying between them. CDR3 amino acids: CASTRASVLNEQFF. In DNA, the CDR3 is TGTGCCAGCACAAGGGCCAGCGTGTTAAATGAGCAGTTCTTC.

The chain is built from TRBV6-5 and TRBJ2-7, with no clear D. Germline V gene data show CDR1 as MNHEY and CDR2 as SVGAGI. The CDR3 length is 12 residues. Trimming cost V 5 bases and J 5 bases, with 10 bases left between them. In DNA form, the CDR3 reads TGTGCCAGCAGTAACCCACCCCACGAGCAGTACTTC. As protein: CASSNPPHEQYF.

In its sample, this clone was seen a few times. J is TRBJ2-3 and V is TRBV20-1; TRBD1 is a possible D gene (6 bases). The CDR3 sequence is 11 residues long. CDR1 is DFQATT and CDR2 is SNEGSKA in the germline V gene (reference sequence). As DNA, the CDR3 is TGCAGGCCCGAGGGGGTAGATACGCAGTATTTT. Residues: CRPEGVDTQYF.

The sample holds a few counts of this clone. The V gene is TRBV7-3, the J gene TRBJ1-2, with a possible D match to TRBD1 (6 bases). Deletions cut 3 bases from V and 7 bases from J, with 12 bases between. The CDR3 length is 13 residues. Germline V gene lookup returns CDR1 SGHTA and CDR2 FQGTGA. CDR3 amino acids: CASSFDRNSGYTF. CDR3 nucleotides: TGTGCCAGCAGCTTTGACAGGAATAGTGGCTACACCTTC.

The genes are TRBV28 and TRBJ2-2; TRBD1 agrees at 10 bases. Germline CDR1 MDHEN, CDR2 SYDVKM. There are 18 residues in the CDR3. V trimming: 10 bases; J trimming: 2 bases; junction bases outside the gene matches: 16. CDR3 DNA: TGTGCCACCAACACGGCCCCCTGGACAGGGGGAAACACCGGGGAGCTGTTTTTT. Its protein product is CATNTAPWTGGNTGELFF.